The subject of this entry is one T cell receptor beta chain. Its antigen is unknown. This entry is derived from a study of T cells in narcolepsy. Whole-study context: Donors had narcolepsy type 1 or type 2, or were healthy controls.

This CDR3 comprises 13 residues. Trimming cost V 7 bases and J 4 bases; bases outside gene matches: 5. The V gene's germline CDR1 is MDHEN and CDR2 SYDVKM. TCRdb keeps only in-frame clones here, not all; method: immunoSEQ multiplex PCR. The table records tens of thousands of clones, about 91% of them present only once. Study-level findings and limits: HCRT-specific and TRIB2-specific autoreactive clonotypes appeared among same-patient CSF and blood CD4+ clonotypes. In some patient and control memory CD4+ samples, autoreactive clones were absent. Reportedly, autoreactive clonotypes were serially detected in patients' blood but not controls'.

The chain carries TRBV28 and TRBJ1-1, with 8 bases matching TRBD1. The sequenced material came from CD45RA- memory CD4+ T cells from PBMCs. The receptor comes from a human donor with narcolepsy. CDR3 sequence: CASIYTGGTEAFF. CDR3 DNA: TGTGCCAGCATCTATACAGGGGGCACTGAAGCTTTCTTT.